This passage covers 32 T cell receptor beta chains from one sample sequenced in a study of graft-versus-host responses after intestinal transplantation. The assay was immunoSEQ multiplex PCR, and TCRdb's table has in-frame clones only and misses some. Altogether 20,000 to 25,000 clones are present, roughly 79% being singletons, with the ten largest covering under 4%. Once graft tissue had been processed, intraepithelial and lamina propria lymphocytes were released. The sequencing here drew on ileum tissue, taken 12 days after intestinal transplant. These TCRs come from a human patient who received an intestinal transplant, so some T cells may come from the graft donor.

This chain connects TRBV4-3 to TRBJ2-3; 7 bases match TRBD2. Germline V gene lookup returns CDR1 LGHNA and CDR2 YSLEER. The CDR3 runs to 15 residues. V lost 1 base and J lost 4; bases outside the gene matches: 5. The CDR3 reads CASSQVSGEPDTQYF. The CDR3 nucleotides are TGCGCCAGCAGCCAAGTGAGCGGGGAACCAGATACGCAGTATTTT.

The gene calls are TRBV15 and TRBJ1-1; D remains ambiguous. This CDR3 has 12 amino acids. Deletions cut 5 bases from V and 7 bases from J, with 11 bases between. Per germline, CDR1 LNHNV and CDR2 YYDKDF (reference sequence). DNA of the CDR3: TGTGCCACCAGCCAGTCAGGCAGTGAAGCTTTCTTT. Translation gives CATSQSGSEAFF.

The rearrangement links TRBV6-1 to TRBJ1-6; weak D call: TRBD1 (5 bases). Germline values: CDR1 MNHNS, CDR2 SASEGT. Between the trimmed V and J ends, which lost 7 bases and 10 bases, there was a span of 17 bases. This CDR3 has 14 amino acids. The DNA for the CDR3 is TGTGCCAGCACCACTCCAGGGTGGTCCTCACCCCTCCACTTT. Protein product: CASTTPGWSSPLHF.

The CDR3 bases are TGTGCCAGCAGCGTAGGGCTTGAGCAGTTCTTC. It translates to CASSVGLEQFF. V gene TRBV7-9 combines with J gene TRBJ2-1; unclear D gene. With 5 bases removed from V and 9 bases from J, the gap between germline ends came to 8 bases. Germline V gene lookup returns CDR1 SEHNR and CDR2 FQNEAQ (reference sequence). The CDR3 has 11 amino acids.

This clone was seen a few times. The chain joins TRBV20-1 to TRBJ1-1; TRBD1 might be the D (6 bases). Looked up from germline, CDR1 is DFQATT and CDR2 is SNEGSKA (reference sequence). This CDR3 comprises 11 residues. V lost 7 bases and J 11 bases, leaving 17 bases between the germline ends. The CDR3 nucleotides are TGCAGTGGTTCGTACAGGGCAGGGGCTTTCTTT. Protein sequence: CSGSYRAGAFF.

About this clone: Germline and junction disagree at one end, which may indicate a read error. This rearrangement joins TRBV6-6 to TRBJ2-5, with 9 positions matching TRBD2. This CDR3 contains 12 residues. The germline V gene has CDR1 MNHNY and CDR2 SVGAGI (reference sequence). The chain's CDR3 is CASSWLGGGADF. CDR3 nucleotide sequence: TGTGCCAGCAGTTGGCTAGGCGGGGGGGCCGACTTC.

This chain joins TRBV19 and TRBJ2-7; D uncertain. CDR3 length: 14 residues. V shed 7 bases and J shed 2 bases, with 15 bases lying between them. The germline gives CDR1 LNHDA, CDR2 SQIVND (reference sequence). CDR3 sequence reads: CASTPTHWAYEQYF. Written as DNA, the CDR3 is TGTGCCAGTACCCCGACACACTGGGCCTACGAGCAGTACTTC.

This clone was seen a handful of times. DNA of the CDR3: TGTGCCAGCAGCCGTAACAGGGATGCCAACTATGGCTACACCTTC. Translating it yields CASSRNRDANYGYTF. The chain joins TRBV5-8 to TRBJ1-2, with D possibly being TRBD1 (6 bases). Germline V lookup: CDR1 SGHTS, CDR2 YDEGEE. Deletions cut 4 bases from V and 2 bases from J, with 15 bases between. The CDR3 spans 15 residues.

The chain employs TRBV7-8 and TRBJ1-6; D perhaps matches TRBD1 (5 bases). Germline V gene sequence: CDR1 SGHVS, CDR2 FQNEAQ. V lost 3 bases and J lost 10, with 13 bases in between. This CDR3 spans 14 amino acids. Here the CDR3 reads CASSFQGFLSPLHF. CDR3 in DNA: TGTGCCAGCAGCTTTCAGGGTTTTTTGTCACCCCTCCACTTT.

Only one count was recorded for this clone. The chain joins TRBV9 to TRBJ2-7; the match to TRBD2 covers 9 bases. Germline loops: CDR1 SGDLS, CDR2 YYNGEE. The CDR3 consists of 15 residues. The J segment lost 4 bases and the V segment lost 0 bases, leaving 5 bases of the junction unmatched. In DNA form, the CDR3 reads TGTGCCAGCAGCGTAGGGGGCGGGGGGGCGTACGAGCAGTACTTC. Residues: CASSVGGGGAYEQYF.

The chain combines TRBV11-2 with TRBJ2-1; the match to TRBD2 covers 14 bases. Germline CDR1 is SGHAT and CDR2 is FQNNGV. V lost 5 bases to trimming and J lost 6 bases; unmatched junction nucleotides: 3. This CDR3 has 15 residues. CDR3 amino acids: CASSEGTSGSNEQFF. The CDR3 nucleotides are TGTGCCAGCAGCGAGGGGACTAGCGGGAGCAATGAGCAGTTCTTC.

This chain uses TRBV27 with TRBJ2-2; a weak D match, TRBD2 (5 bases). The CDR3 length is 14 residues. V gave up 4 bases and J gave up 4 bases, with 10 bases separating them. Germline CDR1 is MNHEY and CDR2 is SMNVEV (reference sequence). The CDR3, as DNA: TGTGCCAGCAGTTACACGGGGAGCACCGGGGAGCTGTTTTTT. The encoded protein is CASSYTGSTGELFF.

CDR3 protein: CASSGRTIQNIQYF. The CDR3 bases are TGTGCCAGCAGCGGACGGACAATCCAAAACATTCAGTACTTC. The chain couples TRBV2 to TRBJ2-4, with D perhaps TRBD1 (5 bases). From germline, CDR1 is SNHLY and CDR2 FYNNEI. CDR3 size: 14 residues. The V end was cut by 6 bases, the J end by 5 bases, with 14 bases between.

There are a few counts of this clone. V is TRBV18 and J is TRBJ1-5; 7 bases fit TRBD1. J gave up 7 bases and V 4 bases, and 7 bases lay outside the gene matches. Germline CDR1 and CDR2: KGHSH and LQKENI. The CDR3 has 14 amino acids. CDR3 DNA: TGTGCCAGCTCACGACAGGGTGGCGAGCAGCCCCAGCATTTT. Residues: CASSRQGGEQPQHF.

The genes are TRBV2 and TRBJ2-2, with D maybe TRBD2 (5 bases). Germline V gene data show CDR1 as SNHLY and CDR2 as FYNNEI. Trimming pared 6 bases from V and 5 bases from J, leaving 13 bases between. This CDR3 is 14 amino acids long. The CDR3 sequence is CASRDFHGTGELFF. CDR3 sequence (DNA): TGTGCCAGCAGGGACTTCCACGGGACCGGGGAGCTGTTTTTT.

The chain uses TRBV7-3 and TRBJ1-5, with D unclear. The CDR3 has 13 residues. Germline CDR1 SGHTA, CDR2 FQGTGA. Trimming shortened V by 2 bases and J by 10 bases, and 12 bases separated the two germline ends. The CDR3 protein is CASSLSSGRPQHF. CDR3 nucleotides: TGTGCCAGCAGCTTATCGTCGGGAAGACCCCAGCATTTT.

V is TRBV5-6 and J is TRBJ1-3; TRBD1 matches 8 bases. Germline lookup yields CDR1 SGHDT and CDR2 YYEEEE. V lost 2 bases, J lost 0 bases, and 7 bases stayed unmatched. The CDR3 is 17 residues long. The CDR3 bases are TGTGCCAGCAGCTTACCGGGACAGGTCAACTCTGGAAACACCATATATTTT. This encodes CASSLPGQVNSGNTIYF.

The CDR3 DNA reads TGTGCCAGCAGCGTAGAGGCCGGGTCTAATTCACCCCTCCACTTT. It specifies CASSVEAGSNSPLHF. This chain connects TRBV9 to TRBJ1-6; D is ambiguous. Germline lookup yields CDR1 SGDLS and CDR2 YYNGEE. Trimming removed 0 bases from V and 6 bases from J, with 10 bases in between. CDR3 length: 15 amino acids.

This clone showed up just a few times. The V gene is TRBV6-1, the J gene TRBJ1-6, with D perhaps matching TRBD1 (5 bases). CDR1 and CDR2 (germline): MNHNS, SASEGT. Trimming removed 3 bases from V and 4 bases from J, with 7 bases in between. The CDR3 is 14 amino acids. The CDR3 here is CASSEQGYNSPLHF. For the CDR3, the DNA is TGTGCCAGCAGTGAGCAGGGATATAATTCACCCCTCCACTTT.

There are a few counts of this clone. The chain uses TRBV18 and TRBJ2-3; 8 nucleotides agree with TRBD2. Unmatched junction bases numbered 9, after V lost 6 bases and J lost 4 bases. The CDR3 runs to 15 residues. CDR1 KGHSH and CDR2 LQKENI come from the germline V gene. CDR3 DNA sequence: TGTGCCAGCTCCCCCAAGGGACTAGATGCAGATACGCAGTATTTT. As protein: CASSPKGLDADTQYF.

V is TRBV7-2 and J is TRBJ2-1; D call uncertain. CDR3 length equals 15 residues. V was pared by 2 bases and J by 4 bases, with 12 bases between. CDR1 SGHTA and CDR2 FQGNSA come from the germline V gene. The CDR3 spells CASSLFTVSYNEQFF. DNA of the CDR3: TGTGCCAGCAGCTTATTCACGGTGTCGTACAATGAGCAGTTCTTC.

The chain combines TRBV5-8 with TRBJ2-5; 9 nucleotides agree with TRBD2. The CDR3 loop spans 15 amino acids. CDR1 is SGHTS and CDR2 is YDEGEE in the germline V gene. With 4 bases clipped from V and 2 bases from J, the junction kept 6 bases outside the gene matches. CDR3 loop: CASSEGTSRQETQYF. The CDR3 coding sequence is TGTGCCAGCAGCGAGGGGACTAGCCGACAAGAGACCCAGTACTTC. The full variable domain, with the rest looked up from reference TRBV5-8 and TRBJ2-5, is EAGVTQSPTHLIKTRGQQATLRCSPISGHTSVYWYQQALGLGLQFLLWYDEGEERNRGNFPPRFSGRQFPNYSSELNVNALELEDSALYLCASSEGTSRQETQYFGPGTRLLVL.

The rearrangement uses TRBV10-3 and TRBJ2-5; D is perhaps TRBD2 (6 bases). Germline-derived CDR1 and CDR2 are ENHRY and SYGVKD. V was clipped by 4 bases and J by 1 base, with 16 bases between them. This CDR3 comprises 16 residues. The CDR3 DNA reads as TGTGCCATCAGTGGCGGGGCGGTTTTGGGCCAAGAGACCCAGTACTTC. Residues: CAISGGAVLGQETQYF.

The gene calls are TRBV11-2 and TRBJ1-4; TRBD1 agrees at 10 bases. The CDR3 runs to 16 residues. Germline assignment: CDR1 SGHAT and CDR2 FQNNGV. Germline trimming cut 5 bases from V and 6 bases from J; bases unmatched to any gene: 9. The CDR3 protein is CASSHPAGTGDEKLFF. CDR3 in DNA: TGTGCCAGCAGCCATCCCGCCGGGACAGGGGATGAAAAACTGTTTTTT.

This chain links TRBV5-1 with TRBJ2-3; a weak D match, TRBD2 (6 bases). V lost 7 bases to trimming and J lost 4 bases, with 10 bases between them. CDR3 length: 12 residues. Germline CDR1 SGHRS, CDR2 YFSETQ. The CDR3 region has the DNA TGCGCCAGCCGGGACTTCGCAGATACGCAGTATTTT. Encoded protein: CASRDFADTQYF.

This clone was picked up one time. CDR3 DNA: TGTGCCAGCTCACCAATCGGGACACTCGGTTTATTTAATGAGCAGTTCTTC. Translated: CASSPIGTLGLFNEQFF. The V gene is TRBV18, the J gene TRBJ2-1; tentatively, D is TRBD1 (6 bases). The V end lost 2 bases, the J end lost 7 bases, and 21 bases lay between the germline ends. Germline V gene lookup returns CDR1 KGHSH and CDR2 LQKENI. The CDR3 is 17 amino acids.

The count of this clone is one. The V gene is TRBV27, the J gene TRBJ2-3; D may be TRBD2 (6 bases). Deletions cut 4 bases from V and 1 base from J, with 12 bases between. The CDR3 contains 15 residues. Germline CDR1 reads MNHEY; CDR2 reads SMNVEV (reference sequence). CDR3 DNA sequence: TGTGCCAGCAGTTGGGGACTGGGGGGCACAGATACGCAGTATTTT. It is translated as CASSWGLGGTDTQYF.

This rearrangement joins TRBV6-1 to TRBJ2-1, with D perhaps TRBD2 (6 bases). The CDR3 covers 15 residues. Germline CDR1 is MNHNS and CDR2 is SASEGT. Trimming pared 2 bases from V and 2 bases from J, leaving 10 bases between. CDR3 sequence reads: CASSEKGGAYNEQFF. CDR3 sequence (DNA): TGTGCCAGCAGTGAAAAGGGCGGGGCCTACAATGAGCAGTTCTTC.

The rearrangement links TRBV27 to TRBJ1-1, with 8 bases fitting TRBD1. Per the germline V gene, CDR1 is MNHEY and CDR2 is SMNVEV (reference sequence). V was pared by 5 bases and J by 3 bases, with 11 bases of the junction left unmatched. The CDR3 is 16 residues long. CDR3 sequence (DNA): TGTGCCAGCAGTGCTGGGACAGGAAATCTTTACACTGAAGCTTTCTTT. Protein: CASSAGTGNLYTEAFF.

This rearrangement joins TRBV27 to TRBJ2-5; 9 bases match TRBD2. Germline loops: CDR1 MNHEY, CDR2 SMNVEV (reference sequence). The CDR3 totals 15 residues. Losses at the gene ends were 8 bases for V and 4 bases for J; bases not matched to a gene: 11. The CDR3 is CASAWIAGDLETQYF. The CDR3 coding sequence is TGTGCCAGCGCCTGGATAGCGGGAGATTTAGAGACCCAGTACTTC.

The gene calls are TRBV27 and TRBJ1-2, with 8 bases fitting TRBD1. Germline V lookup: CDR1 MNHEY, CDR2 SMNVEV (reference sequence). V shed 7 bases and J 2 bases; nucleotides not matched to a gene: 9. This CDR3 spans 15 amino acids. The CDR3 DNA follows: TGTGCCAGCACCACCGCAGGGGGCCAAAACTATGGCTACACCTTC. Its protein is CASTTAGGQNYGYTF.

The CDR3 spells CASSQNRGTNSPLHF. CDR3 nucleotides: TGTGCCAGCAGCCAGAACAGGGGGACTAATTCACCCCTCCACTTT. This chain joins TRBV14 and TRBJ1-6, with 8 bases that match TRBD1. V dropped 3 bases and J dropped 6; count of bases not matched to a gene: 4. The CDR3 length is 15 residues. Germline CDR1 is SGHDN and CDR2 is FVKESK. Full variable domain (outside the CDR3, taken from reference TRBV14 and TRBJ1-6): EAGVTQFPSHSVIEKGQTVTLRCDPISGHDNLYWYRRVMGKEIKFLLHFVKESKQDESGMPNNRFLAERTGGTYSTLKVQPAELEDSGVYFCASSQNRGTNSPLHFGNGTRLTVT.